This TCR beta chain appears in the sequencing data of a study of cytomegalovirus exposure and HLA in healthy donors. The overall study: Earlier sequencing of 150 million to 200 million T cells yielded fewer than 140 million unique TCR beta sequences.

In the PCR, 60 Vbeta and 13 Jbeta primers were used. Data came from immunoSEQ multiplex PCR; TCRdb stores just in-frame clones and leaves some out. The sample holds under 200,000 clones, around 75% seen once. The CDR3 has 15 residues. The ends lost 5 bases at V and 2 bases at J; junction bases unmatched: 6. From germline, CDR1 is KGHSH and CDR2 LQKENI. This rearrangement joins TRBV18 to TRBJ2-3; 8 nucleotides align to TRBD2. The origin of this receptor is a woman aged 25 to 39 in good health and CMV-seronegative. Sequencing was carried out using PBMCs. The CDR3 DNA is TGTGCCAGCTCAGCGGTAGCGGGGTACACAGATACGCAGTATTTT. Translating gives CASSAVAGYTDTQYF.